The 11 T cell receptor beta chains given below trace back to one sample, sequenced in a study of cytomegalovirus exposure and HLA in healthy donors. The PCR employed 60 Vbeta primers together with 13 Jbeta primers. Assay: immunoSEQ multiplex PCR; the TCRdb copy retains only in-frame clones and omits some. The data contain 150,000 or so clones, around 80% of them singletons. The sequencing input was PBMCs. The origin of the receptors is a man in his fifties in good health and CMV-seropositive.

This chain joins TRBV27 and TRBJ1-2, with TRBD1 identical over 8 bases. Per germline, CDR1 MNHEY and CDR2 SMNVEV (reference sequence). There are 16 residues in the CDR3. V shed 5 bases, J shed 8 bases, and the junction held 16 bases outside the gene matches. The CDR3 sequence is CASSAGQDLGGKGYTF. In nucleotides, the CDR3 is TGTGCCAGCAGTGCGGGACAGGATCTCGGAGGGAAAGGCTACACCTTC.

The chain recombines TRBV7-9 with TRBJ1-2, with D possibly matching TRBD1 (5 bases). This CDR3 is 14 amino acids long. Germline V lookup: CDR1 SEHNR, CDR2 FQNEAQ (reference sequence). V lost 1 base, J lost 6 bases, and 12 bases lay in between. The CDR3 nucleotides read TGTGCCAGCAGCTTAGATCTAGGGGTCGATGGCTACACCTTC. This sequence encodes CASSLDLGVDGYTF.

This clone occurred a few times. This chain connects TRBV28 to TRBJ2-1, with a tentative D call TRBD2 (6 bases). Germline values: CDR1 MDHEN, CDR2 SYDVKM. V gave up 0 bases and J gave up 0 bases, with 15 bases separating them. The CDR3 loop spans 18 amino acids. In DNA form, the CDR3 reads TGTGCCAGCAGTTTATGGGGCGGGATGGTTGGCTCCTACAATGAGCAGTTCTTC. Translating gives CASSLWGGMVGSYNEQFF.

As DNA, the CDR3 is TGTGCCAGCAGTTACCAGGGGGCAGGTGAAAAACTGTTTTTT. Translation gives CASSYQGAGEKLFF. J is TRBJ1-4 and V is TRBV27, with 8 bases matching TRBD1. The trim removed 4 bases at V and 7 bases at J, leaving 5 bases unmatched. The length of the CDR3 is 14 residues. Germline V gene data show CDR1 as MNHEY and CDR2 as SMNVEV (reference sequence).

This clone has more than one count but fewer than ten. This chain connects TRBV6-1 to TRBJ1-2, with D possibly matching TRBD1 (5 bases). The CDR3 is 14 amino acids. Trimming shortened V by 5 bases and J by 0 bases, and 10 bases separated the two germline ends. Germline CDR1 MNHNS, CDR2 SASEGT. Here the CDR3 DNA reads TGTGCCAGCAGTATGACAGCTTCTAACTATGGCTACACCTTC. This gives the protein CASSMTASNYGYTF.

This clone was recorded only once. The V call is TRBV29-1, the J call TRBJ1-2, with TRBD1 matching over 7 bases. The CDR3 sequence is 15 residues long. CDR1 and CDR2 (germline): SQVTM, ANQGSEA. The V gene end was trimmed by 6 bases and the J gene end by 4 bases; junction bases not matched to a gene: 14. The CDR3 is CSVTGDSSRLYGYTF. CDR3 bases: TGCAGCGTGACGGGGGACAGCTCTAGGCTCTATGGCTACACCTTC.

V gene TRBV6-5 combines with J gene TRBJ1-4; D may be TRBD1 (5 bases). V dropped 2 bases and J dropped 7 bases, with 8 bases sitting between them. Germline CDR1 is MNHEY and CDR2 is SVGAGI. CDR3 length: 13 amino acids. In nucleotides, the CDR3 is TGTGCCAGCAGTTACCTGGGGCCTGAAAAACTGTTTTTT. Its translation: CASSYLGPEKLFF.

J is TRBJ1-1 and V is TRBV11-2, with a weak D call TRBD1 (6 bases). Germline loops: CDR1 SGHAT, CDR2 FQNNGV. Trimming took 8 bases from V and 10 from J, leaving 14 bases between them. The CDR3 runs 11 residues. CDR3 sequence (DNA): TGTGCCAGCGGGGGCATCTGGGGAGCTTTCTTT. It specifies CASGGIWGAFF.

The V gene is TRBV4-1, the J gene TRBJ1-4, with unresolved D. Trimming left V 7 bases short and J 0 bases short, with 12 bases between. Germline V gene data show CDR1 as MGHRA and CDR2 as YSYEKL. This CDR3 is 15 amino acids long. The CDR3, as DNA: TGCGCCAGCACCGACGGGATAGCAACTAATGAAAAACTGTTTTTT. Protein sequence: CASTDGIATNEKLFF.

The V and J genes are TRBV7-9 and TRBJ1-1, with a weak D call TRBD1 (5 bases). The CDR3 loop spans 14 amino acids. Trimming removed 7 bases from V and 4 bases from J, with 16 bases in between. Germline CDR1 reads SEHNR; CDR2 reads FQNEAQ (reference sequence). DNA of the CDR3: TGTGCCAGCATCCCCGGGGGGGGACTCACTGAAGCTTTCTTT. Protein product: CASIPGGGLTEAFF. The complete variable domain, with remaining parts taken from reference TRBV7-9 and TRBJ1-1, reads DTGVSQNPRHKITKRGQNVTFRCDPISEHNRLYWYRQTLGQGPEFLTYFQNEAQLEKSRLLSDRFSAERPKGSFSTLEIQRTEQGDSAMYLCASIPGGGLTEAFFGQGTRLTVV.

The chain employs TRBV7-9 and TRBJ1-1, with TRBD1 matching 9 bases. Germline lookup yields CDR1 SEHNR and CDR2 FQNEAQ (reference sequence). The CDR3 has 14 amino acids. The V and J ends lost 2 bases and 5 bases, in that order; junction bases with no gene match: 3. The CDR3, as DNA: TGTGCCAGCAGCTTACCGGGACAGGGAACTGAAGCTTTCTTT. Translated: CASSLPGQGTEAFF.